This T cell receptor beta chain was captured by sequencing in a study of cytomegalovirus exposure and HLA in healthy donors. Whole-study findings and limits: TCR beta V segments were, for the most part, productive about 87% or about 30% of the time in an earlier analysis. Reports indicated that the classifier achieved high specificity and sensitivity in diagnosing cytomegalovirus status.

Comments on this clone: Its antigen remains unidentified.

The junction had 5 bases not matched to a gene; V was cut back by 3 bases and J by 3 bases. Germline lookup yields CDR1 MDHEN and CDR2 SYDVKM. CDR3 length: 15 residues. It was with 60 Vbeta and 13 Jbeta primers that the PCR ran. Clones were read by immunoSEQ multiplex PCR, and TCRdb kept only the in-frame ones, dropping some. The top ten hold 5.5% to 7% of the sample, which has more than 65,000 clones, 60% to 85% seen once. The TCR was taken from a man between 18 and 29 years old in good health and CMV-seropositive. The chain carries TRBV28 and TRBJ2-7; 10 nucleotides line up with TRBD2. Input material: PBMCs. CDR3 DNA: TGTGCCAGCAGTTTGAATGGACTAGCGGTCTACGAGCAGTACTTC. Protein: CASSLNGLAVYEQYF.